The TCR beta chain described here comes from a study of T cell repertoires in cytomegalovirus infection. Turning to the study itself: CMV epitopes that were recently identified and HLA-C-restricted were used alongside well-studied HLA-B-restricted ones. Based on public TCR beta signatures, there were indications of CMV infection and of a matching HLA type.

TCRdb re-called the reads through MiXCR, storing one row per CDR3 protein. The top ten clones hold around 50% of a sample with some 560,000 distinct CDR3 sequences, roughly 42% of them seen once. Study-level findings and limits: Using cumulative public TCR beta family frequency, the authors identified those who carried CMV together with the relevant HLA. Dominant in the ex vivo response were TCR beta clonotypes restricted by HLA-C and specific for CMV.

This clonotype was detected only once. Its antigen is as yet unknown. Sequenced material: cultured PBMCs, taken from culture after CMV antigen stimulation. This receptor was obtained from a human donor in good health (CMV status not recorded). Some clones in this sample may be carry-over from other donors' samples.

DNA of the CDR3: TGTGCCAGCAAGGTCCGGGGACAGCGATATGGCTACACCTTC. Its protein product is CASKVRGQRYGYTF. The V and J genes are TRBV6-2 or TRBV6-3 and TRBJ1-2, with TRBD1 matching over 7 bases. CDR3 length equals 14 residues. Germline V gene data show CDR1 as MNHEY and CDR2 as SVGEGT. J lost 5 bases, V lost 7 bases, and 10 bases had no gene match.